A single sample is the source of the 18 T cell receptor beta chains below, sequenced in a study of T cell responses to AZD1222 COVID-19 vaccine. Sequenced by immunoSEQ multiplex PCR; TCRdb stores in-frame clones only, minus some. This table has roughly 100,000 clones, about 93% appearing once. Sequenced here: peripheral blood, sampled on day 0 of AZD1222 vaccination. The receptors here all came from an adult in good health.

The chain combines TRBV11-3 with TRBJ2-7; D tentatively fits TRBD1 or TRBD2 (6 bases each). The CDR3 runs to 13 residues. V was trimmed by 6 bases and J by 7 bases, leaving 16 bases between them. From germline, CDR1 is SGHNT and CDR2 YENEEA. This chain's CDR3 is CASRWGASGEQYF. The CDR3 DNA is TGTGCCAGCAGATGGGGGGCCTCAGGAGAGCAGTACTTC. The complete variable domain, with remaining parts taken from reference TRBV11-3 and TRBJ2-7, reads EAGVVQSPRYKIIEKKQPVAFWCNPISGHNTLYWYLQNLGQGPELLIRYENEEAVDDSQLPKDRFSAERLKGVDSTLKIQPAELGDSAVYLCASRWGASGEQYFGPGTRLTVT.

CDR3 in amino acids: CASSFQGNYGYTF. In DNA, the CDR3 is TGCGCCAGCAGTTTCCAGGGTAACTATGGCTACACCTTC. The chain links TRBV10-2 to TRBJ1-2; maybe TRBD1 (5 bases). V lost 5 bases and J lost 1, with 8 bases in between. This CDR3 has 13 residues. Germline CDR1 WSHSY, CDR2 SAAADI.

The rearrangement links TRBV24-1 to TRBJ2-1; D is perhaps TRBD1 (5 bases). V lost 4 bases and J 4 bases, leaving 19 bases between the germline ends. The CDR3 has 17 amino acids. CDR1 is KGHDR, CDR2 SFDVKD, per germline. The CDR3 is CATSDSVGQVGYNEQFF. As DNA, the CDR3 is TGTGCCACCAGTGACTCCGTCGGACAAGTTGGGTACAATGAGCAGTTCTTC.

This clone has only a few counts. The chain couples TRBV10-3 to TRBJ2-4, with unresolved D. The CDR3 length is 12 residues. Germline CDR1 reads ENHRY; CDR2 reads SYGVKD. Trimming cost V 8 bases and J 0 bases, with 5 bases left between them. The CDR3 bases are TGTGCCATCGAGGAAGCCAAAAACATTCAGTACTTC. It yields the protein CAIEEAKNIQYF.

In this sample, this clone turned up once. J is TRBJ1-5 and V is TRBV2, with 7 bases identical to TRBD1. The CDR3 length is 14 residues. Unmatched junction bases numbered 8, after V lost 6 bases and J lost 6 bases. Germline V CDR1 and CDR2: SNHLY, FYNNEI. The CDR3 nucleotides read TGTGCCAGCAGCCTACGACAGGGATCTCAGCCCCAGCATTTT. Translating it yields CASSLRQGSQPQHF.

The rearrangement links TRBV7-6 to TRBJ2-3, with 13 nucleotides matching TRBD2. The CDR3 covers 20 residues. The V gene's germline CDR1 is SGHVS and CDR2 FNYEAQ. With 5 bases clipped from V and 4 bases from J, the junction kept 18 bases outside the gene matches. The CDR3 region has the DNA TGTGCCAGCAGCCGCCCCAGACTACCCGGACTAGCGGGAGACCCAGATACGCAGTATTTT. It yields the protein CASSRPRLPGLAGDPDTQYF.

The V call is TRBV9, the J call TRBJ2-5; D possibly corresponds to TRBD1 (6 bases). The CDR3 runs to 15 residues. From germline, CDR1 is SGDLS and CDR2 YYNGEE. The V end was cut by 2 bases, the J end by 3 bases, with 14 bases between. DNA of the CDR3: TGTGCCAGCAGCGTCGGGACACCCGGTAAAGAGACCCAGTACTTC. The encoded protein is CASSVGTPGKETQYF.

The chain couples TRBV5-1 to TRBJ2-1, with D perhaps matching TRBD2 (5 bases). Trimming stripped 4 bases from V and 5 bases from J, with 10 bases between. In germline, CDR1 is SGHRS, CDR2 YFSETQ. This CDR3 contains 13 residues. CDR3 in DNA: TGCGCCAGCAGCATTACTAGAGACAATGAGCAGTTCTTC. This sequence encodes CASSITRDNEQFF.

V usage is TRBV9 and J usage is TRBJ2-7; no clear D. CDR3 length: 12 amino acids. From germline, CDR1 is SGDLS and CDR2 YYNGEE. V dropped 4 bases and J dropped 5 bases, with 10 bases sitting between them. The DNA for the CDR3 is TGTGCCAGCAGCCCCCGACCAGACGAGCAGTACTTC. Translated: CASSPRPDEQYF.

This chain joins TRBV2 and TRBJ2-1, with no clear D. The germline V gene has CDR1 SNHLY and CDR2 FYNNEI. This CDR3 comprises 15 residues. V lost 11 bases, J lost 0 bases, and 17 bases lay in between. CDR3 loop: CARQSRLNSYNEQFF. DNA for the CDR3: TGTGCCCGCCAATCCCGGCTCAACTCCTACAATGAGCAGTTCTTC. The whole variable domain, remainder taken from reference TRBV2 and TRBJ2-1, is EPEVTQTPSHQVTQMGQEVILRCVPISNHLYFYWYRQILGQKVEFLVSFYNNEISEKSEIFDDQFSVERPDGSNFTLKIRSTKLEDSAMYFCARQSRLNSYNEQFFGPGTRLTVL.

V is TRBV10-3 and J is TRBJ2-5; TRBD1 matches 7 bases. Germline lookup yields CDR1 ENHRY and CDR2 SYGVKD. This CDR3 region has 14 residues. With 6 bases clipped from V and 1 base from J, the junction kept 5 bases outside the gene matches. The CDR3 region is CAIRGDSTQETQYF. In DNA, the CDR3 is TGTGCCATCAGGGGGGACAGTACCCAAGAGACCCAGTACTTC.

In nucleotides, the CDR3 is TGTGCCAGCAGCACAGGGGATCCCACCAATGAGCAGTTCTTC. Translation: CASSTGDPTNEQFF. V is TRBV5-8 and J is TRBJ2-1; 7 bases are a match to TRBD1. The CDR3 has 14 residues. V was clipped by 4 bases and J by 6 bases; unmatched bases: 7. The V gene's germline CDR1 is SGHTS and CDR2 YDEGEE.

This CDR3 is CASSRLGHDIEGEAFF. DNA for the CDR3: TGTGCCAGCAGCCGACTTGGACACGACATAGAGGGTGAAGCTTTCTTT. This chain joins TRBV7-9 and TRBJ1-1; the D gene is possibly TRBD1 (5 bases). Germline CDR1 reads SEHNR; CDR2 reads FQNEAQ (reference sequence). The CDR3 has 16 amino acids. V was trimmed by 5 bases and J by 7 bases, leaving 23 bases between them. The complete variable domain, with remaining parts taken from reference TRBV7-9 and TRBJ1-1, reads DTGVSQNPRHKITKRGQNVTFRCDPISEHNRLYWYRQTLGQGPEFLTYFQNEAQLEKSRLLSDRFSAERPKGSFSTLEIQRTEQGDSAMYLCASSRLGHDIEGEAFFGQGTRLTVV.

The chain couples TRBV4-1 to TRBJ1-2, with D possibly being TRBD1 (6 bases). CDR1 is MGHRA, CDR2 YSYEKL, per germline. The CDR3 runs 16 residues. The V end was cut by 0 bases, the J end by 5 bases, with 16 bases between. This CDR3 is CASSQDNLWTEYGYTF. The CDR3 nucleotides read TGCGCCAGCAGCCAAGATAACCTTTGGACAGAGTATGGCTACACCTTC.

The rearrangement uses TRBV19 and TRBJ1-1; a weak D match, TRBD1 (5 bases). CDR3 length: 14 amino acids. The germline V gene has CDR1 LNHDA and CDR2 SQIVND (reference sequence). The ends were cut back, 5 bases at V and 5 bases at J, with 15 bases in the middle. CDR3 nucleotides: TGTGCCAGTAGTCTATCCATACAGGCGACTGAAGCTTTCTTT. Protein sequence: CASSLSIQATEAFF. The full variable domain, in which reference TRBV19 and TRBJ1-1 provide the parts outside the CDR3, is DGGITQSPKYLFRKEGQNVTLSCEQNLNHDAMYWYRQDPGQGLRLIYYSQIVNDFQKGDIAEGYSVSREKKESFPLTVTSAQKNPTAFYLCASSLSIQATEAFFGQGTRLTVV.

The chain uses TRBV6-5 and TRBJ1-5, with D uncertain. The CDR3 extends over 15 amino acids. Germline CDR1 reads MNHEY; CDR2 reads SVGAGI. V lost 7 bases to trimming and J lost 0 bases, with 13 bases between them. CDR3 region: CASKKVRYSNQPQHF. The CDR3 DNA reads TGTGCCAGCAAAAAGGTCCGATATAGCAATCAGCCCCAGCATTTT.

V gene TRBV28 combines with J gene TRBJ2-7; 10 bases map to TRBD1. There are 14 residues in the CDR3. Germline assignment: CDR1 MDHEN and CDR2 SYDVKM. The V and J ends lost 6 bases and 3 bases, in that order; junction bases with no gene match: 5. The CDR3 sequence: CASRGTGVYYEQYF. The CDR3 DNA is TGTGCCAGCAGGGGGACAGGGGTGTACTACGAGCAGTACTTC.

V gene TRBV19 combines with J gene TRBJ1-5, with D maybe TRBD1 (6 bases). The germline V and J ends were trimmed by 5 bases and 2 bases, with 19 bases remaining between them. The CDR3 loop spans 17 amino acids. Germline V gene lookup returns CDR1 LNHDA and CDR2 SQIVND (reference sequence). In nucleotides, the CDR3 is TGTGCCAGTAGTTCAGGGAATACAGGGTGGGGCAATCAGCCCCAGCATTTT. Amino acids: CASSSGNTGWGNQPQHF. The variable domain in full, completed from reference TRBV19 and TRBJ1-5, reads DGGITQSPKYLFRKEGQNVTLSCEQNLNHDAMYWYRQDPGQGLRLIYYSQIVNDFQKGDIAEGYSVSREKKESFPLTVTSAQKNPTAFYLCASSSGNTGWGNQPQHFGDGTRLSIL.